This T cell receptor (beta chain) was retrieved from a study of early T cells in non-severe SARS-CoV-2 infection. Study overall: Sequencing of bulk RNA from unsorted whole blood was done, without chain pairing. Findings and caveats of the study: There was a bias toward anti-spike CD8 responses in VDJdb matching, which missed private and CD4 specificities.

Individual cDNA molecules were tagged with unique molecular identifiers. TCRdb independently ran MiXCR on the 5' RACE reads; one entry per CDR3 protein. The sample has roughly 51,000 distinct CDR3 sequences; around 8.3% are singletons. Notes on this clonotype: The antigen is undetermined.

The receptor comes from an adult who was a healthcare worker with PCR-confirmed SARS-CoV-2 infection or an uninfected control (not recorded which). The input for sequencing was whole blood, taken at baseline.

The chain's CDR3 is CASSPGLRTDTQYF. Written as DNA, the CDR3 is TGTGCCAGCAGCCCGGGACTACGCACAGATACGCAGTATTTT. V gene TRBV7-2 combines with J gene TRBJ2-3; TRBD2 matches 7 bases. The CDR3 consists of 14 residues. Trimming at V came to 5 bases and at J to 1 base, leaving 3 bases not matched to a gene. The germline V gene encodes CDR1 SGHTA and CDR2 FQGNSA.